A single sample gave rise to the 26 T cell receptor beta chains below, sequenced in a study of T-cell reconstitution after alpha-beta-depleted transplantation in children. The TCRbeta library incorporated unique molecular identifiers. TCRdb processed the PCR reads anew with MiXCR; each CDR3 protein has one entry. The profile covers about 980,000 distinct CDR3 sequences, with roughly 29% appearing a single time and around 30% taken by the ten largest. This specimen consisted of PBMCs, mostly from graft donor cells, obtained 360 days after TCRalphabeta/CD19-depleted stem cell transplant. The receptor set was obtained from a boy younger than two who had a stem cell transplant for SCID, so the T cells may come from the graft donor.

This clonotype was seen many times. The V gene is TRBV5-1, the J gene TRBJ1-1; D gene unclear. There are 14 residues in the CDR3. Trimming shortened V by 4 bases and J by 5 bases, and 15 bases separated the two germline ends. Germline CDR1 reads SGHRS; CDR2 reads YFSETQ. The CDR3 protein is CASSLNSGITEAFF. DNA of the CDR3: TGCGCCAGCAGCCTCAATTCGGGTATTACTGAAGCTTTCTTT.

Only a few counts were recorded for this clonotype. J is TRBJ2-1 and V is TRBV5-1; D remains unclear. CDR1 and CDR2 from the germline V gene are SGHRS and YFSETQ. CDR3 length equals 15 residues. V shed 0 bases and J shed 5 bases, with 12 bases lying between them. CDR3 amino acids: CASSLGSASDNEQFF. The CDR3 DNA follows: TGCGCCAGCAGCTTGGGGTCAGCTTCCGACAATGAGCAGTTCTTC.

Regarding this clonotype: No conserved phenylalanine or tryptophan ends this CDR3, so it is likely a read error. V is TRBV27 and J is TRBJ2-7; D gene unclear. Germline CDR1 and CDR2: MNHEY and SMNVEV (reference sequence). The CDR3 is 13 amino acids. V lost 3 bases to trimming and J lost 1 base, with 7 bases between them. As DNA, the CDR3 is TGTGCCAGCAGTTTGGCGCCGTCCTACGAGCAGTACTAC. It yields the protein CASSLAPSYEQYY.

This clonotype appeared a few times. The chain combines TRBV20-1 with TRBJ2-3, with 8 bases fitting TRBD2. Looked up from germline, CDR1 is DFQATT and CDR2 is SNEGSKA (reference sequence). The CDR3 spans 14 residues. The junction had 5 bases not matched to a gene; V was cut back by 6 bases and J by 0 bases. The CDR3 here is CSAVKRGSTDTQYF. The CDR3 nucleotides are TGCAGTGCCGTCAAGCGGGGGAGCACAGATACGCAGTATTTT.

The V gene is TRBV5-1, the J gene TRBJ1-1; D is ambiguous. Germline CDR1 is SGHRS and CDR2 is YFSETQ. Trimming cost V 4 bases and J 0 bases, with 10 bases left between them. The CDR3 loop spans 14 amino acids. The CDR3 DNA reads TGCGCCAGCAGCAGAGACGACATGAACACTGAAGCTTTCTTT. Its translation is CASSRDDMNTEAFF.

This clonotype has only a few counts. The chain recombines TRBV24-1 with TRBJ2-3, with 8 bases lining up with TRBD1. Germline loops: CDR1 KGHDR, CDR2 SFDVKD. This CDR3 has 14 amino acids. J lost 2 bases, V lost 7 bases, and 4 bases had no gene match. The CDR3 bases are TGTGCCACCAGCCGGGACAGGACCACAGATACGCAGTATTTT. As protein: CATSRDRTTDTQYF.

This clonotype was seen a few times. V usage is TRBV20-1 and J usage is TRBJ1-1, with TRBD1 as a possible D gene (5 bases). The CDR3 spans 12 residues. V was clipped by 7 bases and J by 1 base, with 10 bases between them. Germline V CDR1 and CDR2: DFQATT, SNEGSKA (reference sequence). The chain's CDR3 is CSVDGANTEAFF. The CDR3 DNA follows: TGCAGTGTTGACGGGGCGAACACTGAAGCTTTCTTT.

The chain carries TRBV11-2 and TRBJ2-5; D is ambiguous. The CDR3 has 14 amino acids. The ends were cut back, 8 bases at V and 0 bases at J, with 13 bases in the middle. CDR1 is SGHAT, CDR2 FQNNGV, per germline. CDR3 sequence: CASHSSGYQETQYF. The CDR3 DNA reads as TGTGCCAGCCACTCGTCTGGGTACCAAGAGACCCAGTACTTC.

The chain couples TRBV7-2 to TRBJ2-7; D assignment may be TRBD1 or TRBD2 (5 bases each). This CDR3 is built from 17 residues. V was cut by 5 bases and J by 5 bases, with 25 bases left in between. Looked up from germline, CDR1 is SGHTA and CDR2 is FQGNSA. The CDR3 nucleotides are TGTGCCAGCAGCCCGGCCCCTTTACGGTCCGGGGCCGACGAGCAGTACTTC. The encoded protein is CASSPAPLRSGADEQYF.

This clonotype showed up just a few times. V usage is TRBV6-1 and J usage is TRBJ2-2; 12 bases are a match to TRBD2. Trimming cost V 6 bases and J 5 bases; bases outside gene matches: 7. The CDR3 spans 16 residues. Per germline, CDR1 MNHNS and CDR2 SASEGT. CDR3 sequence: CASSNLAGGLTGELFF. CDR3 nucleotide sequence: TGTGCCAGCAGCAATCTAGCGGGGGGGCTGACCGGGGAGCTGTTTTTT.

In nucleotides, the CDR3 is TGCGCCAGCAGCTTGAGTTCGGGGATCTATGGCTACACCTTC. Translating it yields CASSLSSGIYGYTF. V and J are TRBV5-1 and TRBJ1-2; no reliable D call. There are 14 residues in the CDR3. Trimming removed 1 base from V and 4 bases from J, with 11 bases in between. The germline V gene has CDR1 SGHRS and CDR2 YFSETQ. The variable domain in full, completed from reference TRBV5-1 and TRBJ1-2, reads KAGVTQTPRYLIKTRGQQVTLSCSPISGHRSVSWYQQTPGQGLQFLFEYFSETQRNKGNFPGRFSGRQFSNSRSEMNVSTLELGDSALYLCASSLSSGIYGYTFGSGTRLTVV.

The chain joins TRBV29-1 to TRBJ2-4; 7 bases fit TRBD1. The CDR3 has 15 amino acids. Germline V lookup: CDR1 SQVTM, CDR2 ANQGSEA. With V trimmed by 7 bases and J by 1 base, 10 bases remained unmatched. In nucleotides, the CDR3 is TGCAGCGATACTGGGGACAGAACGGCCAAAAACATTCAGTACTTC. Translating it yields CSDTGDRTAKNIQYF.

As regards this clonotype: A read error may be the cause here, since a much bigger clone is one base away. The V and J genes are TRBV28 and TRBJ2-7; TRBD1 matches at 9 bases. The V gene end was trimmed by 6 bases and the J gene end by 2 bases; junction bases not matched to a gene: 2. The CDR3 runs to 13 residues. Germline V gene lookup returns CDR1 MDHEN and CDR2 SYDVKM. The CDR3 sequence is CASRRTGAYEQYF. In nucleotides, the CDR3 is TGTGCCAGCAGGCGGACAGGGGCCTACGAGCAGTACTTC.

The chain couples TRBV6-2 or TRBV6-3 to TRBJ1-5; a weak D match, TRBD1 (5 bases). CDR3 size: 15 residues. V was clipped by 5 bases and J by 3 bases, with 14 bases between them. The germline CDR1 and CDR2 sequences are MNHEY and SVGEGT. The CDR3 bases are TGTGCCAGCAGTCGTACCGGGACCCTCAATCAGCCCCAGCATTTT. This encodes CASSRTGTLNQPQHF.

This clonotype was picked up many times. The chain couples TRBV15 to TRBJ1-3; D is undetermined. V shed 0 bases and J shed 4 bases, with 4 bases lying between them. The CDR3 is 13 amino acids. Germline V gives CDR1 LNHNV, CDR2 YYDKDF (reference sequence). In DNA, the CDR3 is TGTGCCACCAGCAGAGATCGAGGAAACACCATATATTTT. It is translated as CATSRDRGNTIYF.

The chain is built from TRBV29-1 and TRBJ2-1; tentative D call: TRBD1 (6 bases). CDR1 is SQVTM, CDR2 ANQGSEA, per germline. V dropped 2 bases and J dropped 10 bases, with 18 bases sitting between them. The CDR3 loop spans 14 amino acids. In DNA, the CDR3 is TGCAGCGTTGAACGGGACACACCACCCTTGGAGCAGTTCTTC. Translation gives CSVERDTPPLEQFF.

V and J are TRBV24-1 and TRBJ1-5, with D possibly being TRBD1 (5 bases). CDR3 length: 14 amino acids. The V and J ends lost 7 bases and 4 bases respectively, with 13 bases between them. Germline V lookup: CDR1 KGHDR, CDR2 SFDVKD. The CDR3 DNA follows: TGTGCCACCAGGGGCCAGGGTCCTAATCAGCCCCAGCATTTT. Encoded protein: CATRGQGPNQPQHF.

This clonotype was found a few times. The chain is built from TRBV20-1 and TRBJ2-7; D is unresolved. Germline CDR1 DFQATT, CDR2 SNEGSKA (reference sequence). The V end lost 6 bases, the J end lost 3 bases, and 18 bases lay between the germline ends. The CDR3 loop spans 14 amino acids. CDR3 nucleotides: TGCAGTGCCGGAGTGAGGCGCCATCTCTACGAGCAGTACTTC. Translation: CSAGVRRHLYEQYF.

The gene calls are TRBV7-3 and TRBJ2-2, with 8 bases aligning to TRBD1. Per germline, CDR1 SGHTA and CDR2 FQGTGA. V shed 5 bases and J 5 bases; nucleotides not matched to a gene: 10. The CDR3 spans 16 residues. CDR3 nucleotides: TGTGCCAGCAGCAACGGGACAGGCGGCGGGACCGGGGAGCTGTTTTTT. Translation: CASSNGTGGGTGELFF.

This chain connects TRBV4-1 to TRBJ2-1, with 7 bases fitting TRBD1. J lost 8 bases, V lost 5 bases, and 6 bases had no gene match. Germline lookup yields CDR1 MGHRA and CDR2 YSYEKL. This CDR3 has 13 residues. The CDR3 here is CASSVNRGYEQFF. The CDR3 DNA sequence: TGCGCCAGCAGCGTAAACAGGGGATATGAGCAGTTCTTC.

This clonotype has just a few counts. This chain connects TRBV12-3 or TRBV12-4 to TRBJ1-5, with 8 bases identical to TRBD1. CDR3 length equals 16 residues. V gave up 5 bases and J gave up 3 bases; unmatched junction bases: 9. The CDR3 DNA is TGTGCCAGCAGTCGCGGACAGGGAGTAAACAATCAGCCCCAGCATTTT. Residues: CASSRGQGVNNQPQHF.

There are a few counts of this clonotype. The chain couples TRBV6-1 to TRBJ2-4; D gene uncertain. Per the germline V gene, CDR1 is MNHNS and CDR2 is SASEGT. This CDR3 spans 14 amino acids. Trimming pared 5 bases from V and 8 bases from J, leaving 16 bases between. Here the CDR3 reads CASSPRPQGYIQYF. The CDR3 coding sequence is TGTGCCAGCAGTCCCCGTCCACAAGGGTACATTCAGTACTTC.

The rearrangement joins TRBV7-9 to TRBJ2-5; no firm D call. This CDR3 has 14 amino acids. V shed 2 bases and J shed 5 bases, with 12 bases lying between them. Germline CDR1 SEHNR, CDR2 FQNEAQ (reference sequence). Here the CDR3 DNA reads TGTGCCAGCAGCTTAACATTCAGTTGGGAGACCCAGTACTTC. As protein: CASSLTFSWETQYF.

The chain couples TRBV6-5 to TRBJ1-4; D unresolved. Germline V lookup: CDR1 MNHEY, CDR2 SVGAGI. Deletions cut 0 bases from V and 6 bases from J, with 5 bases between. The CDR3 sequence is 13 residues long. The CDR3 coding sequence is TGTGCCAGCAGTTACTCGAAGGATGAAAAACTGTTTTTT. This gives the protein CASSYSKDEKLFF.

This clonotype was seen a handful of times. V and J are TRBV24-1 and TRBJ2-1; 9 bases are a match to TRBD2. The junction had 8 bases not matched to a gene; V was cut back by 3 bases and J by 6 bases. Germline lookup yields CDR1 KGHDR and CDR2 SFDVKD. The CDR3 covers 16 residues. CDR3 sequence (DNA): TGTGCCACCAGTGATCCAAGCGGGGGGAAAGGCAATGAGCAGTTCTTC. Protein: CATSDPSGGKGNEQFF.

This clonotype was recorded a few times. The chain couples TRBV3-1 to TRBJ2-3; 12 bases agree with TRBD2. Germline V lookup: CDR1 LGHDT, CDR2 YNNKEL (reference sequence). The CDR3 extends over 20 amino acids. The junction had 17 bases not matched to a gene; V was cut back by 3 bases and J by 4 bases. CDR3 nucleotide sequence: TGTGCCAGCAGCCATACGGGGCTAGCGGGGGGGCCTTTCCCCCCAGATACGCAGTATTTT. Translating gives CASSHTGLAGGPFPPDTQYF.